The 14 T cell receptor beta chains presented below share a single source sample, sequenced in a study of T cells in Graves' hyperthyroidism and ophthalmopathy. Amplified TCR beta CDR3 regions derived from RNA transcripts. An initial round of RT-PCR targeting the TCR CDR3 relied on the HTBI primer set. TCRdb re-derived calls from the multiplex PCR reads in MiXCR, one entry per CDR3 protein. Found here are about 350,000 distinct CDR3 sequences, approximately 15% of them singletons; the top ten hold just under 25%. Source material: blood. The receptors were gathered from a woman aged 30 to 39 with Graves' hyperthyroidism.

The V gene is TRBV6-2 or TRBV6-3, the J gene TRBJ2-5; perhaps TRBD2 as D (5 bases). The CDR3 is 13 amino acids. From germline, CDR1 is MNHEY and CDR2 SVGEGT. V dropped 6 bases and J dropped 4 bases, with 12 bases sitting between them. In DNA form, the CDR3 reads TGTGCCAGCAGAATGGGTCGGGGAGAGACCCAGTACTTC. Protein product: CASRMGRGETQYF.

V usage is TRBV5-1 and J usage is TRBJ2-6; D is perhaps TRBD1 (6 bases). This CDR3 spans 16 amino acids. Germline V lookup: CDR1 SGHRS, CDR2 YFSETQ. V lost 5 bases and J lost 1, with 13 bases in between. The CDR3 sequence: CASRDGGQSGANVLTF. CDR3 sequence (DNA): TGCGCCAGCAGGGATGGAGGACAGTCTGGGGCCAACGTCCTGACTTTC. Supplemented by reference TRBV5-1 and TRBJ2-6, the full variable domain reads KAGVTQTPRYLIKTRGQQVTLSCSPISGHRSVSWYQQTPGQGLQFLFEYFSETQRNKGNFPGRFSGRQFSNSRSEMNVSTLELGDSALYLCASRDGGQSGANVLTFGAGSRLTVL.

The V gene is TRBV5-1, the J gene TRBJ2-4; D ambiguous. Trimming removed 5 bases at V and 6 bases at J, with 15 bases between. Germline loops: CDR1 SGHRS, CDR2 YFSETQ. CDR3 length: 14 amino acids. CDR3 sequence: CASSSNGYGNIQYF. The CDR3 region has the DNA TGCGCCAGCAGTTCAAACGGCTACGGAAACATTCAGTACTTC. Full variable domain (rest looked up from reference TRBV5-1 and TRBJ2-4): KAGVTQTPRYLIKTRGQQVTLSCSPISGHRSVSWYQQTPGQGLQFLFEYFSETQRNKGNFPGRFSGRQFSNSRSEMNVSTLELGDSALYLCASSSNGYGNIQYFGAGTRLSVL.

The chain combines TRBV18 with TRBJ2-2; D may correspond to TRBD1 or TRBD2 (5 bases each). V was shortened by 6 bases and J by 0 bases, with 20 bases between the two germline ends. In germline, CDR1 is KGHSH, CDR2 LQKENI. The CDR3 has 18 amino acids. The CDR3: CASSPPIFGAANTGELFF. As DNA, the CDR3 is TGTGCCAGCTCCCCCCCGATTTTCGGGGCCGCGAACACCGGGGAGCTGTTTTTT.

This clonotype was observed a few times. V and J are TRBV4-1 and TRBJ1-1; no definite D call. The ends were cut back, 3 bases at V and 1 base at J, with 9 bases in the middle. This CDR3 contains 14 residues. CDR1 and CDR2 (germline): MGHRA, YSYEKL. The CDR3 DNA sequence: TGCGCCAGCAGCCATTTTCAAAGGAACACTGAAGCTTTCTTT. Protein product: CASSHFQRNTEAFF.

The sample holds many counts of this clonotype. V usage is TRBV6-1 and J usage is TRBJ2-5; D is undetermined. This CDR3 region has 13 residues. The germline gives CDR1 MNHNS, CDR2 SASEGT. The V gene lost 3 bases and the J gene lost 2 bases, with 7 bases spanning the gap. This CDR3 is CASSERDQETQYF. In nucleotides, the CDR3 is TGTGCCAGCAGTGAGCGAGATCAAGAGACCCAGTACTTC.

This clonotype was detected many times. The chain links TRBV6-1 to TRBJ1-1; 9 positions agree with TRBD1. The CDR3 totals 14 residues. Trimming took 5 bases from V and 3 from J; bases not matched to a gene: 4. The V gene's germline CDR1 is MNHNS and CDR2 SASEGT. The CDR3: CASSSQGAHTEAFF. The DNA of the CDR3 is TGTGCCAGCAGTTCACAGGGGGCCCACACTGAAGCTTTCTTT.

The gene calls are TRBV20-1 and TRBJ1-4; D unclear. The V gene lost 5 bases and the J gene lost 4 bases, with 8 bases spanning the gap. This CDR3 comprises 12 residues. Germline V gene sequence: CDR1 DFQATT, CDR2 SNEGSKA (reference sequence). The CDR3 here is CSADALNEKLFF. The CDR3 bases are TGCAGTGCTGACGCACTTAATGAAAAACTGTTTTTT.

The table lists this clonotype with many counts. The rearrangement links TRBV10-3 to TRBJ2-1; TRBD1 or TRBD2 may be the D gene (6 bases each). From germline, CDR1 is ENHRY and CDR2 SYGVKD. The V end lost 7 bases, the J end lost 8 bases, and 9 bases lay between the germline ends. This CDR3 is built from 11 residues. The DNA of the CDR3 is TGTGCCATCAAAGGGGGGCATGAGCAGTTCTTC. It codes for CAIKGGHEQFF.

This clonotype was seen ten or more times. J is TRBJ1-2 and V is TRBV28; D uncertain. Germline CDR1 and CDR2: MDHEN and SYDVKM. This CDR3 region has 13 residues. V lost 6 bases and J 13 bases, leaving 21 bases between the germline ends. The CDR3 loop is CASSDTSAVKSTF. The CDR3 region has the DNA TGTGCCAGCAGCGATACTTCAGCAGTGAAAAGCACCTTC.

This chain links TRBV7-9 with TRBJ2-2, with TRBD1 identical over 8 bases. The CDR3 spans 15 residues. V shed 5 bases and J 1 base; nucleotides not matched to a gene: 3. The germline V gene has CDR1 SEHNR and CDR2 FQNEAQ (reference sequence). CDR3 sequence reads: CASSSDRGNTGELFF. CDR3 in DNA: TGTGCCAGCAGCAGCGACAGGGGGAACACCGGGGAGCTGTTTTTT.

Concerning this clonotype: A much bigger clone sits one base away, suggesting this may be a read error. This chain connects TRBV24-1 to TRBJ2-1; possible D gene TRBD1, 6 bases. Germline V gene data show CDR1 as KGHDR and CDR2 as SFDVKD. Trimming took off 4 bases at V and 4 bases at J, with 16 bases between the two ends. The CDR3 runs to 16 residues. This CDR3 reads CATSEPGQQDYNEQFF. The CDR3 coding sequence is TGTGCCACCAGTGAGCCCGGACAGCAAGATTACAATGAGCAGTTCTTC.

This sequence joins TRBV4-1 and TRBJ2-5; TRBD2 might be the D (6 bases). CDR1 and CDR2 from the germline V gene are MGHRA and YSYEKL. Trimming shortened V by 0 bases and J by 5 bases, and 13 bases separated the two germline ends. The CDR3 is 15 residues long. The CDR3, as DNA: TGCGCCAGCAGCCAAGACAGGGAGGTTCAGGAGACCCAGTACTTC. This codes for CASSQDREVQETQYF.

This sequence joins TRBV29-1 and TRBJ2-1; D may be TRBD2 (6 bases). Trimming took off 3 bases at V and 5 bases at J, with 14 bases between the two ends. In germline, CDR1 is SQVTM, CDR2 ANQGSEA. The CDR3 is made up of 14 amino acids. DNA of the CDR3: TGCAGCGTTGATGGGCGGGGAGGAGACAATGAGCAGTTCTTC. This encodes CSVDGRGGDNEQFF.